This T cell receptor (beta chain) came from a study of a mutant IDH1 vaccine in newly diagnosed glioma. Documented time point: week 5, during vaccination. A single vaccine dose contained 300 ug of mutant IDH1 20-mer peptide, and topical imiquimod was used with it. Measured with immunoSEQ multiplex PCR; TCRdb has only the in-frame clones, and not every one. Of 25,000 to 30,000 clones in the sample, around 85% were seen once. This clone showed up just a few times. The antigen is not known. Germline CDR1 MDHEN, CDR2 SYDVKM. Between the trimmed V and J ends, which lost 6 bases and 7 bases, there was a span of 10 bases. This CDR3 has 12 amino acids.

This specimen consisted of PBMCs, obtained from a glioma patient whose treatment included an IDH1 peptide vaccine. The receptor was isolated from a man between 40 and 49 years old with glioma. Some clones in this sample may be carry-over from other donors' samples. The chain links TRBV28 to TRBJ1-5; D is undetermined. This CDR3 reads CASSSGIQPQHF. The CDR3 region has the DNA TGTGCCAGCAGCTCCGGGATACAGCCCCAGCATTTT.